Listed below are T cell receptor beta chains from one sample, sequenced in a study of identical twins. TCRdb recomputed calls from the 5' RACE reads with MiXCR, one row per CDR3 protein. The table lists about 330,000 distinct CDR3 sequences, more than 9% of them singletons. These data were also filed under a second study, of yellow fever vaccine responses in identical twins.

Source material: CD8+ T cells sorted from blood. These receptors were obtained from a woman aged 18-30 years in good health. CDR3s include the opening cysteine and the closing phenylalanine or tryptophan. Fields, in order: V gene, clone size, CDR3 length, CDR3 protein. For some rows the clone size is stated as once, few or many, or as a class when expanded; others skip it.

>TRBV20-1|few|10
CSPSLGQGFF
>TRBV11-2|-|14
CASSLEGGRNTQYF
>TRBV20-1|few|19
CSARERNLAGVSFLEEQYF
>TRBV29-1|few|17
CSVEGLTSLQGWETQYF
>TRBV11-2|few|16
CASSLVGVRRGETQYF
>TRBV4-1|many|15
CASSHEMAANTEAFF
>TRBV10-3|many|13
CAIPGAGGTEQFF
>TRBV7-8|few|19
CASSHPRGLAVLSYNEQFF
>TRBV20-1|few|14
CSATGGPSYNEQFF
>TRBV12-5|-|17
CASGLQGQGRSTDTQYF
>TRBV29-1|few|14
CSVESDPNTGELFF
>TRBV2|few|15
CASLVGQGGNTEAFF
>TRBV20-1|-|11
CSADRGETQYF
>TRBV4-1|many|16
CASSQEDSDSYNEQFF
>TRBV5-1|few|16
CASSLVVRGLTGELFF
>TRBV13|-|12
CASSSGVNTIYF
>TRBV2|few|12
CASRAPSYEQYF
>TRBV28|many|14
CASSFQAGSYEQYF
>TRBV12-3/TRBV12-4|many|12
CASSLGGSGLFF
>TRBV6-2/TRBV6-3|few|18
CASKELAGRYSGANVLTF
>TRBV5-5|-|13
CASSLVGDVGYTF
>TRBV20-1|-|15
CSARDGGGSTDTQYF
>TRBV9|few|16
CASSVSSAGGFYEQYF
>TRBV10-3|-|14
CAISTGTTDNEQFF
>TRBV5-1|-|14
CASSAGQTNYGYTF
>TRBV5-8|few|16
CASSLGLAGAAGELFF
>TRBV9|-|12
CAIPPHTYEQYF
>TRBV9|-|15
CASSVGSSITDTQYF
>TRBV24-1|many|12
CATSVSTGELFF
>TRBV29-1|few|13
CSVDPTGGETQYF
>TRBV7-6|-|16
CASSLLGLATYNEQFF
>TRBV2|-|12
CASPTENYGYTF
>TRBV27|-|16
CASSSLLAGEGYTQYF
>TRBV12-3/TRBV12-4|few|14
CASSPRRGPDEQYF
>TRBV5-8|-|17
CASSWPVGTASYNEQFF
>TRBV5-6|-|15
CASSLGGPSPNEQFF
>TRBV6-8|-|18
CASSCLSPVTPAQDTQYF
>TRBV20-1|-|16
CSASLLAGKSSYEQYF
>TRBV29-1|-|12
CSGYSGLETQYF
>TRBV27|-|14
CASTPRGPNNEQFF
>TRBV10-3|few|14
CAISTQLSGYGYTF
>TRBV29-1|-|15
CSVEYSGVINTEAFF
>TRBV4-1|many|14
CASSQVRGEQPQHF
>TRBV6-4|-|13
CASKRQGNTEAFF
>TRBV25-1|many|14
CASSEWSYQETQYF
>TRBV7-8|-|18
CASSLGTSGSRNTGELFF
>TRBV5-5|-|15
CASSLDRARNQPQHF
>TRBV7-6|-|18
CASSRRTTLVGVNTEAFF
>TRBV12-3/TRBV12-4|many|12
CASSLDIYEQYF
>TRBV3-1|few|15
CASSQDPSSYNEQFF
>TRBV11-2|-|17
CASSLGGAQGDYNEQFF
>TRBV27|once|14
CASSLGFLGREQFF
>TRBV7-9|-|16
CASSLRGQGVRETQYF
>TRBV3-1|-|16
CASSQGQLAGADTQYF